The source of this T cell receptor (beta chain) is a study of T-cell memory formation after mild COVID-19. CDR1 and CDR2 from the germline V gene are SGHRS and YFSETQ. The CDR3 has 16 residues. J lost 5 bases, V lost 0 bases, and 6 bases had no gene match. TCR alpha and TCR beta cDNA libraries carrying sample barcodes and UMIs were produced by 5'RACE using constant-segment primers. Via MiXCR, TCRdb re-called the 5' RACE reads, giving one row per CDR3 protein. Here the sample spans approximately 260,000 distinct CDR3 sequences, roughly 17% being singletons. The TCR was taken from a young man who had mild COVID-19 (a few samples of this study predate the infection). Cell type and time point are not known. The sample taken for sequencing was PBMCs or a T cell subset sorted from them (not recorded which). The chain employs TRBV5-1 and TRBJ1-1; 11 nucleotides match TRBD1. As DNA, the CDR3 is TGCGCCAGCAGCTTGGCCCCAGGACAGGGGGCGACTGAAGCTTTCTTT. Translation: CASSLAPGQGATEAFF. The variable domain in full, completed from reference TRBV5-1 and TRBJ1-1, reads KAGVTQTPRYLIKTRGQQVTLSCSPISGHRSVSWYQQTPGQGLQFLFEYFSETQRNKGNFPGRFSGRQFSNSRSEMNVSTLELGDSALYLCASSLAPGQGATEAFFGQGTRLTVV.